This entry is about one T cell receptor beta chain. The record originates from a study of patients and donors after allogeneic stem cell transplantation. MiXCR, run by TCRdb on the RT-PCR reads, gives a single entry per CDR3 protein. The sample lists about a million distinct CDR3 sequences, more than 15% occurring once. The CDR3 sequence is 14 residues long. The V end was cut by 1 base, the J end by 4 bases, with 10 bases between. Per the germline V gene, CDR1 is SGHTA and CDR2 is FQGNSA. What was sequenced was blood, either unsorted or a sorted T cell fraction (not recorded which). This clonotype originated in a human donor who was either an allogeneic HSCT recipient or a stem cell or donor lymphocyte infusion donor (not recorded which). It is not recorded whose cells these are; they may come from a transplant donor. The gene calls are TRBV7-2 and TRBJ1-2; unclear D gene. CDR3 DNA sequence: TGTGCCAGCAGCTTAGGTGGTTGGGTCTATGGCTACACCTTC. Translation: CASSLGGWVYGYTF. The variable domain in full, with the rest retrieved from reference TRBV7-2 and TRBJ1-2, is GAGVSQSPSNKVTEKGKDVELRCDPISGHTALYWYRQSLGQGLEFLIYFQGNSAPDKSGLPSDRFSAERTGGSVSTLTIQRTQQEDSAVYLCASSLGGWVYGYTFGSGTRLTVV.